This entry describes one T cell receptor beta chain. Antigen unknown. The data were obtained in a study of T cell responses to AZD1222 COVID-19 vaccine. Whole-study findings and limits: Donors in the cohort were predominantly white British and more often female, and clonal diversity was possibly underestimated. Regions 160-218 and 743-854 dominated among vaccine-associated CD4 TCRs spanning spike.

Germline V gene sequence: CDR1 LNHDA, CDR2 SQIVND (reference sequence). V lost 7 bases to trimming and J lost 2 bases, with 12 bases between them. There are 14 residues in the CDR3. The assay was immunoSEQ multiplex PCR, and TCRdb's table has in-frame clones only and misses some. Of over 100,000 clones listed, approximately 91% were seen once; the top ten hold under 2%. Sequenced here: peripheral blood, sampled on day 0 of AZD1222 vaccination. The V call is TRBV19, the J call TRBJ1-5; a possible D gene is TRBD1 (6 bases). The TCR originated in an adult in good health. The CDR3 region is CASNFYRGNQPQHF. The CDR3 nucleotides read TGTGCCAGTAACTTTTACAGGGGCAATCAGCCCCAGCATTTT.